A selection of T cell receptor beta chains follows, all from one sample in a study of CD8+CD57+ T cells in acquired aplastic anemia. TCRdb ran MiXCR on the reads and lists one entry per CDR3 protein. This table holds around 150,000 distinct CDR3 sequences, approximately 43% found once. The sample consisted of sorted CD4+, CD8+, or CD8+CD57+ T cells (not recorded which) from PBMCs. These receptors were collected from a human donor in good health. The CDR3 runs from the conserved cysteine through the conserved F or W. D genes are given only for firm matches. Where a row states a size, it is once, few, many or the class of an expanded clone; other rows omit it.

CDR3 protein | CDR3 DNA | D gene | J gene | V gene | clone size | CDR3 length
CSAWDREAYEQYF | TGCAGTGCTTGGGACAGAGAGGCCTACGAGCAGTACTTC | TRBD1 | TRBJ2-7 | TRBV20-1 | many | 13
CASSLIGYTEAFF | TGTGCCAGCAGCTTAATCGGGTACACTGAAGCTTTCTTT | NA | TRBJ1-1 | TRBV7-3 | many | 13
CASSHDSTSSEQFF | TGTGCCAGCAGCCACGACTCGACTTCCTCTGAGCAGTTCTTC | NA | TRBJ2-1 | TRBV7-7 | many | 14
CATSDSGQGGEKLFF | TGTGCCACCAGTGATTCCGGACAGGGGGGTGAAAAACTGTTTTTT | TRBD1 | TRBJ1-4 | TRBV24-1 | many | 15
CASSVVRGGRGHGYTF | TGTGCCAGCAGCGTAGTTAGGGGTGGCAGGGGGCATGGCTACACCTTC | TRBD1 | TRBJ1-2 | TRBV9 | few | 16
CATSEREDTGELFF | TGTGCCACCAGTGAGCGGGAGGACACCGGGGAGCTGTTTTTT | TRBD2 | TRBJ2-2 | TRBV24-1 | many | 14
CASKKHRLYNEQFF | TGTGCCAGCAAGAAACACCGGCTATACAATGAGCAGTTCTTC | NA | TRBJ2-1 | TRBV6-5 | many | 14
CATSRDRVYEQYF | TGTGCCACCAGCAGAGATCGGGTATACGAGCAGTACTTC | NA | TRBJ2-7 | TRBV15 | many | 13
CATSGLESSSGQYF | TGTGCCACCAGTGGCCTCGAGTCTTCGTCTGGGCAGTACTTC | NA | TRBJ2-7 | TRBV24-1 | few | 14
CASSQGSWYGYTF | TGTGCCAGTAGTCAGGGGTCGTGGTATGGCTACACCTTC | NA | TRBJ1-2 | TRBV19 | NA | 13
CASSGWGQNSNQPQHF | TGTGCCAGCAGCGGCTGGGGACAGAATAGCAATCAGCCCCAGCATTTT | TRBD1 | TRBJ1-5 | TRBV7-8 | many | 16
CASSSGGGRIAEAFF | TGTGCCAGCAGCTCGGGTGGGGGGCGCATCGCTGAAGCTTTCTTT | NA | TRBJ1-1 | TRBV7-9 | NA | 15
CASSGRVGETQYF | TGTGCCAGCAGTGGTAGGGTGGGTGAGACCCAGTACTTC | NA | TRBJ2-5 | TRBV6-1 | many | 13
CSARVPSYEQYF | TGCAGTGCTAGAGTTCCCTCCTACGAGCAGTACTTC | NA | TRBJ2-7 | TRBV20-1 | NA | 12
CSSAVGASGNEQFF | TGCAGCAGTGCCGTGGGGGCGAGTGGAAATGAGCAGTTCTTC | NA | TRBJ2-1 | TRBV29-1 | NA | 14
CASTQVPLQEPNYGYTF | TGTGCCAGCACCCAGGTCCCCCTACAGGAGCCTAACTATGGCTACACCTTC | NA | TRBJ1-2 | TRBV6-1 | NA | 17
CASSPPVGSSTDTQYF | TGTGCCAGCTCACCACCCGTGGGGTCGAGCACAGATACGCAGTATTTT | NA | TRBJ2-3 | TRBV18 | NA | 16
CASSQDRTMNTEAFF | TGTGCCAGCAGCCAAGACCGAACCATGAACACTGAAGCTTTCTTT | NA | TRBJ1-1 | TRBV3-1 | many | 15
CASSAGTGQGRYF | TGTGCCAGCAGCGCGGGTACAGGTCAAGGCAGGTATTTT | NA | TRBJ2-3 | TRBV6-1 | NA | 13
CATSDYRQALSYEQYF | TGTGCCACCAGTGACTATAGACAGGCCCTCTCCTACGAGCAGTACTTC | NA | TRBJ2-7 | TRBV24-1 | NA | 16
CASSPFGEDTEAFF | TGTGCCAGCAGCCCCTTCGGGGAGGACACTGAAGCTTTCTTT | NA | TRBJ1-1 | TRBV7-9 | NA | 14
CASRAGTVVYGYTF | TGTGCCAGCAGGGCCGGGACGGTGGTCTATGGCTACACCTTC | NA | TRBJ1-2 | TRBV7-9 | many | 14
CASSSGRGAFF | TGTGCCAGCAGCTCGGGCAGGGGAGCTTTCTTT | NA | TRBJ1-1 | TRBV7-9 | NA | 11
CAISGTGRGTNQPQHF | TGTGCCATCAGTGGGACAGGGAGGGGGACCAATCAGCCCCAGCATTTT | TRBD1 | TRBJ1-5 | TRBV10-3 | NA | 16
CASSHRTGSYGYTF | TGTGCCAGCAGCCATCGGACAGGGTCCTATGGCTACACCTTC | TRBD1 | TRBJ1-2 | TRBV3-1 | many | 14
CASSQENRGGNQPQHF | TGCGCCAGCAGCCAAGAGAACAGGGGAGGCAATCAGCCCCAGCATTTT | TRBD1 | TRBJ1-5 | TRBV4-1 | NA | 16
CAISDPGQGDTQYF | TGTGCCATCAGTGACCCGGGACAGGGGGATACGCAGTATTTT | TRBD1 | TRBJ2-3 | TRBV10-3 | NA | 14
CASSYGLHRRNTEAFF | TGTGCCAGCAGTTACGGTCTCCACAGAAGGAACACTGAAGCTTTCTTT | NA | TRBJ1-1 | TRBV6-5 | NA | 16